This T cell receptor (beta chain) was sequenced for a study of T cell responses to AZD1222 COVID-19 vaccine. Study outcomes and limitations: Spike-specific TCR breadth and depth both grew after two AZD1222 doses. Unmutated variant regions reportedly attract nearly half of all spike-specific TCRs. Vaccine-associated CD4 TCRs ranged over spike, dominating at 160-218 and 743-854.

Comments on this clone: Its antigen is undetermined.

The table came from immunoSEQ multiplex PCR; TCRdb's copy has only in-frame clones and leaves some out. The data contain 110,000 to 150,000 clones, 75% to 90% of them singletons. The sequenced sample was peripheral blood, obtained on day 0 of AZD1222 vaccination. The clonotype comes from an adult in good health.

The CDR3 coding sequence is TGTGCCAGCAGGCCGGGACAGGTTACAGATACGCAGTATTTT. It translates to CASRPGQVTDTQYF. The chain links TRBV6-5 to TRBJ2-3; 8 bases map to TRBD1. Germline V CDR1 and CDR2: MNHEY, SVGAGI. J lost 3 bases, V lost 6 bases, and 5 bases had no gene match. The CDR3 is made up of 14 amino acids.